This T cell receptor (beta chain) stems from a study of monozygotic twins with inflammatory bowel disease. Study-wide results and limits: TCRbeta inverse Simpson diversity was decreased in IBD patients versus healthy co-twins.

Concerning this clonotype itself: Its antigen is not known.

Germline loops: CDR1 KGHSH, CDR2 LQKENI. The CDR3 contains 15 residues. Added by template switching were UMIs that each held a 6-nucleotide sample barcode. TCRdb re-analyzed the 5' RACE reads; it lists each CDR3 protein once, without DNA. In total, the table holds 300,000 to 350,000 distinct CDR3 sequences. This TCR derives from a human donor with ulcerative colitis or Crohn's disease, or a healthy co-twin of an affected twin (not recorded which). The sequencing sample was made of blood. The chain combines TRBV18 with TRBJ1-2; the D call from TCRdb, TRBD1, cannot be confirmed without DNA. CDR3: CASSLGQGAGYGYTF.